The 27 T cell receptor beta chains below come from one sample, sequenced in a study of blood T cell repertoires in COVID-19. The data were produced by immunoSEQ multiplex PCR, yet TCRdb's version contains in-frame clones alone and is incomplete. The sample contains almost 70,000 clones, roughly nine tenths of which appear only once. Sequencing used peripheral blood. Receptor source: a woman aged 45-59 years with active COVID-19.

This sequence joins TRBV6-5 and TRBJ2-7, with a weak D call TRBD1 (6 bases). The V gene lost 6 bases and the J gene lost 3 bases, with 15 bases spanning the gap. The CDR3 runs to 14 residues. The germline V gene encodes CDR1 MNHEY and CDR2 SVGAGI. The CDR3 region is CASRRQAPDYEQYF. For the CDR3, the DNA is TGTGCCAGCAGAAGACAGGCACCCGACTACGAGCAGTACTTC.

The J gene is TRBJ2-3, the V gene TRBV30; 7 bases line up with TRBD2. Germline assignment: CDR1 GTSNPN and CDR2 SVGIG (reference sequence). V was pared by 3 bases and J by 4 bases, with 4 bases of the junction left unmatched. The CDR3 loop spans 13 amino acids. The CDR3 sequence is CAWSGLVPDTQYF. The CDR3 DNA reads TGTGCCTGGAGCGGACTAGTGCCAGATACGCAGTATTTT.

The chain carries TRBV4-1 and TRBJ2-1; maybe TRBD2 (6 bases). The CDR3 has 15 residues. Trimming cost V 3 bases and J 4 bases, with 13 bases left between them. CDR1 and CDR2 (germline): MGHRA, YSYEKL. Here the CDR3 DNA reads TGCGCCAGCAGCCATAGTCGGGAGCCTTACAATGAGCAGTTCTTC. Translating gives CASSHSREPYNEQFF.

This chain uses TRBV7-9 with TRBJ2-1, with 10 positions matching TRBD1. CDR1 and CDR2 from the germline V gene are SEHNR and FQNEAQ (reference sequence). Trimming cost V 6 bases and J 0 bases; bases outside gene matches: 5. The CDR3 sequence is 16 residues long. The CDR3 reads CASRPDRGSSYNEQFF. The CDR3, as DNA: TGTGCCAGCAGACCGGACAGGGGGAGCTCCTACAATGAGCAGTTCTTC.

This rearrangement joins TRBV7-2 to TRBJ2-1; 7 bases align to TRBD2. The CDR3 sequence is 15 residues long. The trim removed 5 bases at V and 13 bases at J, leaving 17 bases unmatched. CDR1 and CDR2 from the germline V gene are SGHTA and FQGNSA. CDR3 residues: CASSTPGLPPFYQFF. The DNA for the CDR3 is TGTGCCAGCAGCACTCCGGGACTACCTCCCTTCTATCAGTTCTTC.

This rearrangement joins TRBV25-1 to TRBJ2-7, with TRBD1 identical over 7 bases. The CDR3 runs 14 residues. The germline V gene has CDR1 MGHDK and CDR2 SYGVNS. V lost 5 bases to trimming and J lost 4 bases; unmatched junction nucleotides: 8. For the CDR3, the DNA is TGTGCCAGCAGTACACTGGGACAGCATTACGAGCAGTACTTC. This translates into CASSTLGQHYEQYF.

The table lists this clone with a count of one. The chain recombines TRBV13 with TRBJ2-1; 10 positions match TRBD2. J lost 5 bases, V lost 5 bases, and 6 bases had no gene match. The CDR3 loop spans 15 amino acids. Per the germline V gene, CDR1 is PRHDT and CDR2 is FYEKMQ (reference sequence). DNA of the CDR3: TGTGCCAGCAGCGCCAGCGGGAGGGCCCACAATGAGCAGTTCTTC. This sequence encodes CASSASGRAHNEQFF.

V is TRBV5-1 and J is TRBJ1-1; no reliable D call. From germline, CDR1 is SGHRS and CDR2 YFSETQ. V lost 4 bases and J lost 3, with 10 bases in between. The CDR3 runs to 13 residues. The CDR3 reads CASSPLGDTEAFF. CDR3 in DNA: TGCGCCAGCAGCCCGCTCGGGGACACTGAAGCTTTCTTT.

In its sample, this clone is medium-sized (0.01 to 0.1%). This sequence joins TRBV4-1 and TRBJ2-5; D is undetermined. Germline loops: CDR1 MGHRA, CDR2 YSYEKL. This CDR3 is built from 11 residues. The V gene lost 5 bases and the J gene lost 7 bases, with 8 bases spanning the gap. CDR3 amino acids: CASSSKWTQYF. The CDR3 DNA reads TGCGCCAGCAGCTCTAAGTGGACCCAGTACTTC.

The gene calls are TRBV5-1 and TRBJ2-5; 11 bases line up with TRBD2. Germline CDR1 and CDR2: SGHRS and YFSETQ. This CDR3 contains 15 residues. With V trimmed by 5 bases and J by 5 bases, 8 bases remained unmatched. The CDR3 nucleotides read TGCGCCAGCAGTTTAGCGGGAGGGCGTGCGGAGACCCAGTACTTC. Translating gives CASSLAGGRAETQYF.

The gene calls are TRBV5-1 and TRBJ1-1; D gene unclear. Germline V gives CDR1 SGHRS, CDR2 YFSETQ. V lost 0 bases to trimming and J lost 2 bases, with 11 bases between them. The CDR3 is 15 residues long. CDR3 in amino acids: CASSLAPAGNTEAFF. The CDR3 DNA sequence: TGCGCCAGCAGCTTGGCACCCGCAGGCAACACTGAAGCTTTCTTT.

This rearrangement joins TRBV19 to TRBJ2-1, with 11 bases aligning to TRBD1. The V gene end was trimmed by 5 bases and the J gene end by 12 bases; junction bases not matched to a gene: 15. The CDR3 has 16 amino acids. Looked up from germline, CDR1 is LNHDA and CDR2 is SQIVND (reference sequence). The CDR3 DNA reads TGTGCCAGTAGTCCTCAGGACAGGGGGCGCCTTCCCCCGCAGTTCTTC. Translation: CASSPQDRGRLPPQFF.

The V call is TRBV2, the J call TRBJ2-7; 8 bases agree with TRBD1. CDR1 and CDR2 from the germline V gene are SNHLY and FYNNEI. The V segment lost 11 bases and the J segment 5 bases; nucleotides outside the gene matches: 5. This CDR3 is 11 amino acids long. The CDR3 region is CALAGGHEQYF. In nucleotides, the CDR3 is TGTGCCTTAGCAGGGGGCCACGAGCAGTACTTC.

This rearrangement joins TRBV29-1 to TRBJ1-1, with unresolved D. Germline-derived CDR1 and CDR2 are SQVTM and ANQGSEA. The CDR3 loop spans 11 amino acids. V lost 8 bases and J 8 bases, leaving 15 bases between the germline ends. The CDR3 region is CSTRHLTEAFF. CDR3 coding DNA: TGCAGCACTCGTCACCTCACGGAAGCTTTCTTT. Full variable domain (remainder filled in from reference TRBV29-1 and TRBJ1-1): SAVISQKPSRDICQRGTSLTIQCQVDSQVTMMFWYRQQPGQSLTLIATANQGSEATYESGFVIDKFPISRPNLTFSTLTVSNMSPEDSSIYLCSTRHLTEAFFGQGTRLTVV.

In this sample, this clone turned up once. The CDR3: CASSLSDRGEQFF. CDR3 nucleotides: TGTGCCAGCAGTTTATCGGACAGAGGTGAGCAGTTCTTC. V usage is TRBV28 and J usage is TRBJ2-1; D perhaps matches TRBD1 (6 bases). This CDR3 has 13 residues. Germline V gene data show CDR1 as MDHEN and CDR2 as SYDVKM. V lost 1 base and J 9 bases, leaving 10 bases between the germline ends.

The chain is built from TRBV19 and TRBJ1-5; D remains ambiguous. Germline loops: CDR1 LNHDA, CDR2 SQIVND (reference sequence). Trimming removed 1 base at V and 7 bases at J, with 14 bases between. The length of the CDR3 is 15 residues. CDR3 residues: CASSIGGGLGQPQHF. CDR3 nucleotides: TGTGCCAGTAGTATAGGTGGAGGGCTGGGGCAGCCCCAGCATTTT.

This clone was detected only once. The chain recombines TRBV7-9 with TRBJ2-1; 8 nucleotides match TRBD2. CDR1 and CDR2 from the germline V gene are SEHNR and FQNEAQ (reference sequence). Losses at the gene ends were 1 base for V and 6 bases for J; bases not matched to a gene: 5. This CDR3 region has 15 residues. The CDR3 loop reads CASSLDGRGTNEQFF. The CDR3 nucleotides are TGTGCCAGCAGCTTAGACGGGAGGGGTACCAATGAGCAGTTCTTC. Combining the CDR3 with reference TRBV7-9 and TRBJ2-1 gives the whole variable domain DTGVSQNPRHKITKRGQNVTFRCDPISEHNRLYWYRQTLGQGPEFLTYFQNEAQLEKSRLLSDRFSAERPKGSFSTLEIQRTEQGDSAMYLCASSLDGRGTNEQFFGPGTRLTVL.

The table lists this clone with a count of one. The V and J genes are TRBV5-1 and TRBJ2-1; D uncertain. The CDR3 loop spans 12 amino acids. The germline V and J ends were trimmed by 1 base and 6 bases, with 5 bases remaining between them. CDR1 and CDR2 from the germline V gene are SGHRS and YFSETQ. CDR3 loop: CASSLRANEQFF. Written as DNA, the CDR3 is TGCGCCAGCAGCTTGCGAGCCAATGAGCAGTTCTTC.

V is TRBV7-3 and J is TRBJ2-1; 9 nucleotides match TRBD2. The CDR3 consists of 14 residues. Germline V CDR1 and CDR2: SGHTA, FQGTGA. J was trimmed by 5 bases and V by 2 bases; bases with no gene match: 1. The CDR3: CASSLASGDNEQFF. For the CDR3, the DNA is TGTGCCAGCAGCTTAGCTAGCGGGGACAATGAGCAGTTCTTC.

CDR3 DNA: TGTGCCAGCAGTTCCTGGAACACTGAAGCTTTCTTT. This codes for CASSSWNTEAFF. The chain carries TRBV27 and TRBJ1-1; unclear D gene. V was pared by 4 bases and J by 1 base, with 4 bases between. Germline values: CDR1 MNHEY, CDR2 SMNVEV (reference sequence). This CDR3 has 12 residues.

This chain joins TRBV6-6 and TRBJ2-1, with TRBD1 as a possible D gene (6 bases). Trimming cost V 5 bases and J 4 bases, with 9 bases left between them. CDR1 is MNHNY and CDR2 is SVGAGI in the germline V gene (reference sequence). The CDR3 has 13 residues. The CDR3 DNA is TGTGCCAGCAGTGGACAGTTTTACAATGAGCAGTTCTTC. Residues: CASSGQFYNEQFF.

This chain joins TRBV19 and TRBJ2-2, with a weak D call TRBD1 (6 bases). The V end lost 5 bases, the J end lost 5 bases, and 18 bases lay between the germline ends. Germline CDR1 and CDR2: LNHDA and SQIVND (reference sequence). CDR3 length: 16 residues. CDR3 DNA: TGTGCCAGTAGTGGCCGCAGACAGGTCGCTACCGGGGAGCTGTTTTTT. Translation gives CASSGRRQVATGELFF. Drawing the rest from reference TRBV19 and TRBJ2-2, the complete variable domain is DGGITQSPKYLFRKEGQNVTLSCEQNLNHDAMYWYRQDPGQGLRLIYYSQIVNDFQKGDIAEGYSVSREKKESFPLTVTSAQKNPTAFYLCASSGRRQVATGELFFGEGSRLTVL.

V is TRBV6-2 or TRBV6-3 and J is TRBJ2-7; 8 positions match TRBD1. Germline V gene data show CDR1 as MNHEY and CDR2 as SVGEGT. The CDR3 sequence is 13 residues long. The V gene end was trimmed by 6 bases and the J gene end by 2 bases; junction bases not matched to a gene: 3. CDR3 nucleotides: TGTGCCAGCAGCACAGGGGGGACCTACGAGCAGTACTTC. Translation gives CASSTGGTYEQYF.

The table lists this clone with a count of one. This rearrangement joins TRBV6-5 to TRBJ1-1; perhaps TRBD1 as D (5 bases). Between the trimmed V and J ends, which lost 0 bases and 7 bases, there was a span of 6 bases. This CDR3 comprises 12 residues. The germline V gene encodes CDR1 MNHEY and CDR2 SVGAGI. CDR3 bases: TGTGCCAGCAGTTACTCGGGACTTGAAGCTTTCTTT. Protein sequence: CASSYSGLEAFF.

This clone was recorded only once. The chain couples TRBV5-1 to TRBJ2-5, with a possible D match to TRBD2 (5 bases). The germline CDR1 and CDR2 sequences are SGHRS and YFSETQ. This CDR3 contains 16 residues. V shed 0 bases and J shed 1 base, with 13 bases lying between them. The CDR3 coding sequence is TGCGCCAGCAGCTTGGGAGGGCGTGGGATCCAAGAGACCCAGTACTTC. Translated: CASSLGGRGIQETQYF.

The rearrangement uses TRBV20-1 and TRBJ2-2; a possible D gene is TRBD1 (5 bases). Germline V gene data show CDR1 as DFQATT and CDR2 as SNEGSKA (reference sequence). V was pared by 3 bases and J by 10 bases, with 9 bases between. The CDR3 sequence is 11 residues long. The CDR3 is CSARTVEELFF. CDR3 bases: TGCAGTGCTAGGACAGTTGAGGAGCTGTTTTTT.

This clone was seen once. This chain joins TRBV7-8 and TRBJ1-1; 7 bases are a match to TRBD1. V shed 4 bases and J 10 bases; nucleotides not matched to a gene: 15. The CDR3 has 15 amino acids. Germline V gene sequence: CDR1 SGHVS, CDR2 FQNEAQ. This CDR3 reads CASSSNLGQAIRAFF. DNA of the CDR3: TGTGCCAGCAGCTCGAATTTAGGACAGGCGATACGAGCTTTCTTT.